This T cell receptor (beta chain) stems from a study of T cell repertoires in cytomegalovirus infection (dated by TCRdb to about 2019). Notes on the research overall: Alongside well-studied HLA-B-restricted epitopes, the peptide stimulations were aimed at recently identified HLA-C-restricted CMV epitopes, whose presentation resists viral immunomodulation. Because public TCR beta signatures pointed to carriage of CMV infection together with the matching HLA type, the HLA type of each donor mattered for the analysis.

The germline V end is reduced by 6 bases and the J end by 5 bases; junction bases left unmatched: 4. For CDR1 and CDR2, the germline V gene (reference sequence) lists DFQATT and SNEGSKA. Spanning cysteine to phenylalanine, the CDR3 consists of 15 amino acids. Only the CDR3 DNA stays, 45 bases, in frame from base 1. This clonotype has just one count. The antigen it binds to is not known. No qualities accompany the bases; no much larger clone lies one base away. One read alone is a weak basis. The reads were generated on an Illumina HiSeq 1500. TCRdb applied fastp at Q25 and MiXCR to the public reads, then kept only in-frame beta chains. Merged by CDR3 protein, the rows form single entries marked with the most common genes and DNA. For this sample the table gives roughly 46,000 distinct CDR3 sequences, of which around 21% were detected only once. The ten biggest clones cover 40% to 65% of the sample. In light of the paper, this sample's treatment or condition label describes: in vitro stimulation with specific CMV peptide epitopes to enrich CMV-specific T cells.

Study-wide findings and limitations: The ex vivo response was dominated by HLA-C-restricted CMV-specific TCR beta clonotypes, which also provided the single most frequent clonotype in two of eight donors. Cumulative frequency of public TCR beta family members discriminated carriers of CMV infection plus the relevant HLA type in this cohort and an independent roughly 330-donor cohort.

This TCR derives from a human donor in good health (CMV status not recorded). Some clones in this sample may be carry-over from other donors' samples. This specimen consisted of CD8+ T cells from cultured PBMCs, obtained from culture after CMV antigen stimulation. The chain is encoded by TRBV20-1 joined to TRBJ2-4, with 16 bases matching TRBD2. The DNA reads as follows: TGCAGTGCCCCCGGGACTAGCGGGAGGGAAAACATTCAGTACTTC. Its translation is CSAPGTSGRENIQYF.